This entry concerns a single T cell receptor (beta chain). The antigen remains undetermined. PCR amplification relied on 60 Vbeta primers (plus 13 Jbeta primers). The protocol was immunoSEQ multiplex PCR, while the TCRdb copy is restricted to in-frame clones and leaves out a portion. The specimen's table records 160,000 or so clones. This sample is part of a study of cytomegalovirus exposure and HLA in healthy donors. Whole-study findings and limits: In all likelihood, a cluster of highly shared sequence variants was a sequencing artifact. Trimming of TCR beta V- and J-genes showed a link, identified in a later analysis, to a missense DCLRE1C variant. With DRB1 most and HLA-C fewest, TCR association rates differed between HLA loci in a later analysis. For most TCR beta V segments, an earlier analysis put the productive rate at about 90% or about 30% of the time.

The CDR3 runs 13 residues. The germline V gene encodes CDR1 SQVTM and CDR2 ANQGSEA. V lost 6 bases and J lost 1, with 12 bases in between. The TCR comes from a man aged 25-45 years in good health and CMV-seronegative. The chain links TRBV29-1 to TRBJ1-1; D not certain. The sample consisted of PBMCs. Here the CDR3 DNA reads TGCAGCGTGCACCGGGAGAGGAACACTGAAGCTTTCTTT. Protein product: CSVHRERNTEAFF.